This passage covers 14 T cell receptor beta chains from one sample sequenced in a study of technical replicates of blood from a handful of donors. This table comes from immunoSEQ multiplex PCR, and its TCRdb copy is limited to in-frame clones, with some not included. The repertoire holds about 49,000 clones, with around 90% as singletons. The sample taken for sequencing was PBMCs. These receptors were obtained from a human donor in good health. Some clones in this sample may be carry-over from other donors' samples.

The rearrangement links TRBV10-3 to TRBJ2-7, with 8 bases fitting TRBD2. The germline V gene encodes CDR1 ENHRY and CDR2 SYGVKD. The CDR3 is 15 amino acids. Germline trimming cut 0 bases from V and 6 bases from J; bases unmatched to any gene: 7. CDR3 DNA sequence: TGTGCCATCAGTGAGTCAAGCGGGAGATCTCTCGAGCAGTACTTC. Residues: CAISESSGRSLEQYF.

The chain employs TRBV7-9 and TRBJ2-5, with 13 bases aligning to TRBD2. CDR1 is SEHNR and CDR2 is FQNEAQ in the germline V gene (reference sequence). J lost 2 bases, V lost 4 bases, and 4 bases had no gene match. The CDR3 runs 16 residues. The CDR3 DNA follows: TGTGCCAGCAGCTACAGACTAGCGGGGGGTCAAGAGACCCAGTACTTC. It encodes CASSYRLAGGQETQYF.

The V gene is TRBV30, the J gene TRBJ1-4; D is undetermined. The V end was cut by 0 bases, the J end by 7 bases, with 15 bases between. The CDR3 runs 15 residues. CDR1 is GTSNPN and CDR2 is SVGIG in the germline V gene (reference sequence). This chain's CDR3 is CAWSVGPRGSEKLFF. The CDR3 DNA follows: TGTGCCTGGAGTGTAGGTCCCAGAGGGAGTGAAAAACTGTTTTTT.

The chain employs TRBV20-1 and TRBJ2-7; 8 nucleotides align to TRBD1. The CDR3 loop spans 11 amino acids. The J segment lost 2 bases and the V segment lost 6 bases, leaving 0 bases of the junction unmatched. Germline lookup yields CDR1 DFQATT and CDR2 SNEGSKA (reference sequence). Here the CDR3 reads CSAQGAYEQYF. CDR3 sequence (DNA): TGCAGTGCACAGGGGGCCTACGAGCAGTACTTC.

The chain couples TRBV4-2 to TRBJ1-4; tentative D call: TRBD1 (6 bases). The CDR3 spans 16 residues. CDR1 is LGHNA and CDR2 is YNFKEQ in the germline V gene. The V end lost 0 bases, the J end lost 0 bases, and 8 bases lay between the germline ends. In DNA, the CDR3 is TGTGCCAGCAGCCAAGAACCAGGGGCAACTAATGAAAAACTGTTTTTT. Encoded protein: CASSQEPGATNEKLFF.

The chain employs TRBV7-9 and TRBJ2-5; tentatively, D is TRBD1 (5 bases). CDR3 size: 14 residues. V was cut by 8 bases and J by 3 bases, with 16 bases left in between. Germline CDR1 reads SEHNR; CDR2 reads FQNEAQ (reference sequence). CDR3 protein: CASAKGGREETQYF. The DNA of the CDR3 is TGTGCCAGCGCAAAGGGTGGCAGGGAAGAGACCCAGTACTTC.

CDR3 loop: CASSFQTGYEQYF. DNA for the CDR3: TGTGCCAGCAGCTTTCAGACAGGCTACGAGCAGTACTTC. The rearrangement links TRBV7-2 to TRBJ2-7, with D perhaps TRBD1 (6 bases). V dropped 3 bases and J dropped 3 bases, with 9 bases sitting between them. The length of the CDR3 is 13 residues. The germline CDR1 and CDR2 sequences are SGHTA and FQGNSA.

The chain uses TRBV7-3 and TRBJ2-5; tentatively, D is TRBD2 (7 bases). This CDR3 has 13 residues. Germline CDR1 SGHTA, CDR2 FQGTGA. V was trimmed by 4 bases and J by 4 bases, leaving 10 bases between them. The CDR3 spells CASSSGGTETQYF. The CDR3, as DNA: TGTGCCAGCAGCTCGGGGGGCACAGAGACCCAGTACTTC.

V and J are TRBV5-4 and TRBJ1-1; 7 positions match TRBD1. This CDR3 contains 14 residues. Germline loops: CDR1 SGHNT, CDR2 YYREEE (reference sequence). V lost 4 bases and J lost 3; bases outside the gene matches: 6. CDR3 amino acids: CASSEPDRDTEAFF. The CDR3 DNA follows: TGTGCCAGCAGCGAGCCTGACAGGGACACTGAAGCTTTCTTT. Together with reference TRBV5-4 and TRBJ1-1, the CDR3 gives the full variable domain: ETGVTQSPTHLIKTRGQQVTLRCSSQSGHNTVSWYQQALGQGPQFIFQYYREEENGRGNFPPRFSGLQFPNYSSELNVNALELDDSALYLCASSEPDRDTEAFFGQGTRLTVV.

The chain recombines TRBV7-2 with TRBJ2-7; 7 bases are a match to TRBD1. Germline-derived CDR1 and CDR2 are SGHTA and FQGNSA. V lost 4 bases to trimming and J lost 0 bases; unmatched junction nucleotides: 6. The CDR3 is 15 amino acids. CDR3 protein: CASSSPGQSSYEQYF. For the CDR3, the DNA is TGTGCCAGCAGCTCGCCGGGACAGAGCTCCTACGAGCAGTACTTC.

This chain uses TRBV4-1 with TRBJ1-1; a weak D match, TRBD1 (5 bases). Per germline, CDR1 MGHRA and CDR2 YSYEKL. The length of the CDR3 is 14 residues. The germline V and J ends were trimmed by 3 bases and 4 bases, with 12 bases remaining between them. CDR3 loop: CASSQGGLGTEAFF. CDR3 DNA sequence: TGCGCCAGCAGCCAGGGGGGGTTGGGCACTGAAGCTTTCTTT.

The CDR3 DNA sequence: TGCGCCAGCGGCTCAGGGGAGGGGGCCTACGAGCAGTACTTC. This translates into CASGSGEGAYEQYF. This chain uses TRBV5-1 with TRBJ2-7, with a weak D call TRBD2 (7 bases). Germline-derived CDR1 and CDR2 are SGHRS and YFSETQ. V lost 7 bases to trimming and J lost 2 bases, with 16 bases between them. The CDR3 runs to 14 residues.

The chain uses TRBV6-1 and TRBJ2-5, with TRBD1 as a possible D gene (5 bases). This CDR3 has 13 amino acids. The germline V and J ends were trimmed by 0 bases and 4 bases, with 6 bases remaining between them. Germline values: CDR1 MNHNS, CDR2 SASEGT. The CDR3 DNA reads TGTGCCAGCAGTGAAGCTGGGGCAGAGACCCAGTACTTC. Amino acid sequence: CASSEAGAETQYF.

This rearrangement joins TRBV7-2 to TRBJ1-3; D remains ambiguous. V was pared by 2 bases and J by 3 bases, with 8 bases between. The CDR3 spans 14 residues. Germline assignment: CDR1 SGHTA and CDR2 FQGNSA. The CDR3 sequence is CASSLFGLGNTIYF. The CDR3 nucleotides read TGTGCCAGCAGCTTATTCGGACTTGGAAACACCATATATTTT.